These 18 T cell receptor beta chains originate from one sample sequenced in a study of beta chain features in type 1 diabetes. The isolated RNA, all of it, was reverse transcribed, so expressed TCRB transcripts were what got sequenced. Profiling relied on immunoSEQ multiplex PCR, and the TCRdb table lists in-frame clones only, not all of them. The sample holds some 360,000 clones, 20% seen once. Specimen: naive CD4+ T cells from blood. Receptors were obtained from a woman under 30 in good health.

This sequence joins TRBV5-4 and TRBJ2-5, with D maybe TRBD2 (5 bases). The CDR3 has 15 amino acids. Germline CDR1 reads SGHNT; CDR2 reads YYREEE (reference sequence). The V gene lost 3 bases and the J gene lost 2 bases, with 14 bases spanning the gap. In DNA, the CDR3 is TGTGCCAGCAGCTATAGCGAAGTCCTACAAGAGACCCAGTACTTC. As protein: CASSYSEVLQETQYF.

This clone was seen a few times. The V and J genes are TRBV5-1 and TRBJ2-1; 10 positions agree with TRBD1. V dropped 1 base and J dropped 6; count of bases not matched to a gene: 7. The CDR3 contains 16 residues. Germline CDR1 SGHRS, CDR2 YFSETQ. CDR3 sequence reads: CASSLRPGQGTNEQFF. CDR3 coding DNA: TGCGCCAGCAGCTTGCGGCCGGGACAGGGGACCAATGAGCAGTTCTTC.

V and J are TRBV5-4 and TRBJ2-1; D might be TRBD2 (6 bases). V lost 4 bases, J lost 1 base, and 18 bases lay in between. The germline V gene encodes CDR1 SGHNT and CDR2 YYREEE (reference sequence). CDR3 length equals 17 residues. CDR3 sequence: CASSPTAGTLSYNEQFF. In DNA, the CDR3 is TGTGCCAGCAGCCCTACAGCGGGTACGCTTTCCTACAATGAGCAGTTCTTC.

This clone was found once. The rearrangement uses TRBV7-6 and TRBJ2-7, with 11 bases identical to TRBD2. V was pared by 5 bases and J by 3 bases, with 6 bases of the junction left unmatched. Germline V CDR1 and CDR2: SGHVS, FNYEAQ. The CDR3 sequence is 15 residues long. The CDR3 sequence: CASSTSGLADYEQYF. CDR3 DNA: TGTGCCAGCAGCACCTCGGGACTAGCGGACTACGAGCAGTACTTC.

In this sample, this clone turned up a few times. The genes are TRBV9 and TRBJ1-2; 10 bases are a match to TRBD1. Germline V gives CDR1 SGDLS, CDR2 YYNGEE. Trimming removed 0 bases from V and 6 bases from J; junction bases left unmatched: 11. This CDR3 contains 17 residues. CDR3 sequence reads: CASSVDGTGEIRDGYTF. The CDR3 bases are TGTGCCAGCAGCGTAGATGGGACAGGGGAGATAAGGGATGGCTACACCTTC.

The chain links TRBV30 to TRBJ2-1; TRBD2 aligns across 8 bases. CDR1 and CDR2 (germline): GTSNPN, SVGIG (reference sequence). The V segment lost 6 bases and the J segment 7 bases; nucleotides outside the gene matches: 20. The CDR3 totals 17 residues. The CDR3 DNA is TGTGCCTGCAGATGGGGAGCGGGAGAAATACGCGGGAATGAGCAGTTCTTC. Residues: CACRWGAGEIRGNEQFF.

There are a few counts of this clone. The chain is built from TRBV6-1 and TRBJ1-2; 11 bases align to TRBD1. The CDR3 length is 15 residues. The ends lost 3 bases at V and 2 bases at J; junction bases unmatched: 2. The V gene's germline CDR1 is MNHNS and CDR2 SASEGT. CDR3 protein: CASSEGTGGNYGYTF. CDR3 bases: TGTGCCAGCAGTGAGGGGACAGGGGGAAACTATGGCTACACCTTC.

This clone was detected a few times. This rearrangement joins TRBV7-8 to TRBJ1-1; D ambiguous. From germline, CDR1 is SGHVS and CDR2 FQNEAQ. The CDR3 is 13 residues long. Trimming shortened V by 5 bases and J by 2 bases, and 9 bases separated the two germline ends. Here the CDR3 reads CASSPVPNTEAFF. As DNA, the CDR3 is TGTGCCAGCAGCCCGGTCCCCAACACTGAAGCTTTCTTT.

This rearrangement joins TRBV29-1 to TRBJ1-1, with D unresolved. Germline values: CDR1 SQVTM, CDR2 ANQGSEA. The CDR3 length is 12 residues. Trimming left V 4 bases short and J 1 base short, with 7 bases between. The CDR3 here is CSVGPQNTEAFF. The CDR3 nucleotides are TGCAGCGTTGGTCCCCAGAACACTGAAGCTTTCTTT.

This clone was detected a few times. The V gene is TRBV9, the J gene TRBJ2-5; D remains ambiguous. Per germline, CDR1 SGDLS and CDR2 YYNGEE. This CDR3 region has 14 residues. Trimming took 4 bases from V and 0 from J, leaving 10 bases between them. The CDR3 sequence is CASSPHINQETQYF. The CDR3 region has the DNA TGTGCCAGCAGCCCTCACATCAACCAAGAGACCCAGTACTTC.

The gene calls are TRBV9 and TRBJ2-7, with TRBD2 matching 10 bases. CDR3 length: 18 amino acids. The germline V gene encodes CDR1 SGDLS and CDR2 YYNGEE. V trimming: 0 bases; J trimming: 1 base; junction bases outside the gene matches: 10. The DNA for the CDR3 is TGTGCCAGCAGCGTAGGGTTAGCGGGAGGAGGAGGATCCTACGAGCAGTACTTC. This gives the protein CASSVGLAGGGGSYEQYF.

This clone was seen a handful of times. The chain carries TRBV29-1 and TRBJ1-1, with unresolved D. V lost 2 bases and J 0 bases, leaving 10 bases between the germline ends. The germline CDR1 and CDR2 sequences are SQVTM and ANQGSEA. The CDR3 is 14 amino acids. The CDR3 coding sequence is TGCAGCGTTGAAACGGGCGGGATGAACACTGAAGCTTTCTTT. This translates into CSVETGGMNTEAFF.

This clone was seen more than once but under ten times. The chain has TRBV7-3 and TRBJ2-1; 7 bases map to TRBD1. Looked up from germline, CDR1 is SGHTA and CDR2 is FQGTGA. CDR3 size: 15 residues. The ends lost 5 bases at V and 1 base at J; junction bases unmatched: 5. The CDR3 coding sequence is TGTGCCAGCAGCCACTCGACAGGGTCCTACAATGAGCAGTTCTTC. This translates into CASSHSTGSYNEQFF.

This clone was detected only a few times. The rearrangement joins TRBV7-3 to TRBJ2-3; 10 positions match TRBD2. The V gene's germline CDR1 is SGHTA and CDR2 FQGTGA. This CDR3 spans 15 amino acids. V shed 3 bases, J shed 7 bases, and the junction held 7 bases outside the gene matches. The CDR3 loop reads CASSFGSGGEYTQYF. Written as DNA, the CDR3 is TGTGCCAGCAGCTTCGGGAGCGGGGGGGAGTATACGCAGTATTTT.

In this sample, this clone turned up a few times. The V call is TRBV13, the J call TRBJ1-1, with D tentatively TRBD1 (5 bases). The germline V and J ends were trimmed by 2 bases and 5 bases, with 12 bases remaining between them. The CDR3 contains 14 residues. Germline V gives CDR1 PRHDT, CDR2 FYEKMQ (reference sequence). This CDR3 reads CASSLIRGGTEAFF. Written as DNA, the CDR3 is TGTGCCAGCAGCTTAATAAGGGGTGGGACTGAAGCTTTCTTT.

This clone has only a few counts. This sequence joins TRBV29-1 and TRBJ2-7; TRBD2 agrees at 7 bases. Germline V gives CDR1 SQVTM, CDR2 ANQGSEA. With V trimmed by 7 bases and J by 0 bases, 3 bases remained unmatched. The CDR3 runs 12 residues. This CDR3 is CSAGGTSYEQYF. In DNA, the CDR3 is TGCAGCGCGGGGGGAACCTCCTACGAGCAGTACTTC.

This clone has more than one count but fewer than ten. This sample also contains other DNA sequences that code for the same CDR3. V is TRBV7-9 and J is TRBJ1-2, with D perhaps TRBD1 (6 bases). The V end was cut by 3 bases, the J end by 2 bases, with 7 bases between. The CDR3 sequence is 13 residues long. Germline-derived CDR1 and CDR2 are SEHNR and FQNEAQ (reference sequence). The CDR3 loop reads CASSFTGNYGYTF. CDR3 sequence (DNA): TGTGCCAGCAGCTTTACAGGGAACTATGGCTACACCTTC.

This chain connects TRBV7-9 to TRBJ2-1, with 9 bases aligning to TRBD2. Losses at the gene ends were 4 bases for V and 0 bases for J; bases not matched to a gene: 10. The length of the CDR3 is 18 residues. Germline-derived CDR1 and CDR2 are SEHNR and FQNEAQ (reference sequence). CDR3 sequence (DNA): TGTGCCAGCAGCTCGAGAACTAGCGGGCAGCTCTCCTACAATGAGCAGTTCTTC. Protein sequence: CASSSRTSGQLSYNEQFF.